This TCR beta chain was profiled in a study of blood T cell repertoires in COVID-19 (TCRdb year 2020). Regarding the complete study: Collaborator samples came from the United States, Italy and Spain and covered acute and convalescent phases of COVID-19. The repertoires were released in a freely available public database meant as a resource for research on the immune response to SARS-CoV-2. HLA class I and class II types, where available, came from metadata supplied by the sample provider rather than from assay-based typing. The samples were drawn from the first 160 participants of the ongoing ImmuneRACE study and from roughly 1,300 subjects provided by 6 global collaborators. The prospective study material was composed of cDNA or gDNA derived from T cells, B-cell-depleted T cells, or PBMCs. Subjects who had been exposed to COVID-19, were actively infected with it, or had recovered from it provided the deeply sampled blood TCRbeta repertoires that made up the dataset. Nearly every sample came with metadata listing a de-identified subject ID, COVID-19 status, age in years and sex. The paper as a whole reports these results and caveats: The quantity of clinical and demographic metadata differed by source and by participant and was supplied without curation.

In the prospective study, participants were about 18 to 90 years old, resided in 24 geographic areas of the United States, and were enrolled through a virtual design. In the prospective study, cohorts were assigned on the basis of participant-reported clinical history obtained from a screening survey and a study questionnaire. In the prospective study, whole blood, serum and a nasopharyngeal or oropharyngeal swab were collected from each participant by mobile phlebotomists. Prospective study participants could optionally give additional blood draws and questionnaires over a roughly two-month period. Blood samples from the prospective study were shipped frozen or at room temperature prior to DNA extraction. The CDR3 measures 16 amino acids from cysteine to phenylalanine. CDR3 DNA only is kept here, 48 bases in frame from base 1. The germline V gene (reference sequence) sets CDR1 to SEHNR and CDR2 to FQNEAQ. Trimming takes 6 bases off V and 1 base off J; junction bases not matched to a gene: 9.

Worth noting for this clone: The antigen this receptor binds is unknown. There are no base qualities to consult, and no much larger clone falls within one base.

TCRbeta CDR3 regions were amplified from genomic DNA using the immunoSEQ Assay, a bias-controlled multiplex PCR. Concerning the study's data processing: Nucleated cell counts per sample were estimated from amplification of reference gene primers within the assay. To quantify the absolute abundance of each unique TCRbeta CDR3 rearrangement, sequence reads were collapsed and filtered. For each sample, productive Simpson clonality was calculated as the square root of Simpson's diversity index across productive rearrangements. The clones in this table, taken by TCRdb from immuneACCESS, are in-frame only. Not every clone is retained; where verified, under half of the shortfall comes from an unresolved V gene, and the cause of the rest is unknown. That table gives V, J and clone size, and the DNA gave D and trimming. In all, the sample holds about 200,000 clones, and 80% to 90% of those were seen once. The top ten hold 3.8% of the sample.

This receptor chain uses TRBV7-9 and TRBJ2-1, and TRBD2 matches 7 of the central bases. The sequencing sample was made of PBMCs or T cells enriched from blood (not recorded which). The receptor was isolated from a woman between 40 and 55 years old with acute COVID-19. The encoded CDR3 is CASRPPGGESYNEQFF. The nucleotides are TGTGCCAGCAGACCCCCGGGGGGAGAATCCTACAATGAGCAGTTCTTC.